One TCR beta chain is described in this entry. At one of its ends the junction is not consistent with the germline gene, which may arise from a read error. Each individual donor underwent a draw of approximately 10 milliliters of peripheral blood. The germline CDR1 and CDR2 sequences are SGHTA and FQGTGA. The CDR3 is 14 residues long. Combining a sample-barcoded 5' primer with a J-beta primer mix, a second PCR ran for about 7 to 11 cycles. TCRdb used MiXCR to reprocess the 5' RACE reads, holding one entry per CDR3 protein. This sample carries roughly 1.9 million distinct CDR3 sequences, about two fifths of them seen once, and the ten largest clones take about 23%. The sample originates from a study of blood T cells in healthy people across ages.

The sample taken for sequencing was blood. The receptor's source is a human donor in good health. V and J are TRBV7-3 and TRBJ1-6; D ambiguous. In nucleotides, the CDR3 is TGTGCCAGCAGCTTAACGGGGTTCACCTCACCCCGCCACTTT. This sequence encodes CASSLTGFTSPRHF.